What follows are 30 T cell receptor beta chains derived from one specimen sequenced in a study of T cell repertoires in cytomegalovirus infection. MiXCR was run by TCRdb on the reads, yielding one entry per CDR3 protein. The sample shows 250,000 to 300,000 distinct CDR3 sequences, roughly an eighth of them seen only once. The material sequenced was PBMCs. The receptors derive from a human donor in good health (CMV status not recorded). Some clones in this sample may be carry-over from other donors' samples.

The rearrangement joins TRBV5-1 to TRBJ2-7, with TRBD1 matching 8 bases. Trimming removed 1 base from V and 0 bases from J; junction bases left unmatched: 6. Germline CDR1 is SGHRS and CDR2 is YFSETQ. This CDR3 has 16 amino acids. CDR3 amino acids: CASSLPRTGSSYEQYF. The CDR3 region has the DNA TGCGCCAGCAGCTTGCCCCGGACAGGGAGCTCCTACGAGCAGTACTTC.

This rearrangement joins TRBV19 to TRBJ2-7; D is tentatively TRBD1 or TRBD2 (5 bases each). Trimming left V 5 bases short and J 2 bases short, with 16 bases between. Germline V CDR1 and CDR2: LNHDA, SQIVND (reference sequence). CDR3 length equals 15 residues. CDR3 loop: CASSPGTDPPYEQYF. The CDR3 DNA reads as TGTGCCAGTAGTCCGGGGACGGATCCCCCCTACGAGCAGTACTTC.

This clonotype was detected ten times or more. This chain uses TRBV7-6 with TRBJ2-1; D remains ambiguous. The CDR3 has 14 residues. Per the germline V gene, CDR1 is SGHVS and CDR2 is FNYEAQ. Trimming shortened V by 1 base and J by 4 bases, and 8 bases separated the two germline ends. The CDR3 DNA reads TGTGCCAGCAGCTTAGGGAACGTGTACAATGAGCAGTTCTTC. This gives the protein CASSLGNVYNEQFF.

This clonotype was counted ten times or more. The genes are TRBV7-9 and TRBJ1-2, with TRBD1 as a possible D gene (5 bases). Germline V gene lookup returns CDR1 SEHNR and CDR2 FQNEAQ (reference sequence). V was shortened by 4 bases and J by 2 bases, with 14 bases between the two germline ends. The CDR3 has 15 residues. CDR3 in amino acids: CASSSLGGENYGYTF. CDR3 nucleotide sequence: TGTGCCAGCAGCTCACTAGGAGGGGAGAACTATGGCTACACCTTC.

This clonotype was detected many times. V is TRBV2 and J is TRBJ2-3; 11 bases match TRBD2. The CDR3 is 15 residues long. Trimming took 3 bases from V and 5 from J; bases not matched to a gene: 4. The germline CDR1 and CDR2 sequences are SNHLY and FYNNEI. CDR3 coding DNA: TGTGCCAGCAGTGATTGGGGACTAGCGGTAGATACGCAGTATTTT. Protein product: CASSDWGLAVDTQYF.

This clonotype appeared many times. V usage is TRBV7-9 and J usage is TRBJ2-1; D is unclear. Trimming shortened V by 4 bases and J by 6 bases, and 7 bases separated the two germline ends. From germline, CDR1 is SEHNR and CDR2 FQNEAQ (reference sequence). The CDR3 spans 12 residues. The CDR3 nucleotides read TGTGCCAGCAGCTCCCTAGTCAATGAGCAGTTCTTC. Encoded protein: CASSSLVNEQFF.

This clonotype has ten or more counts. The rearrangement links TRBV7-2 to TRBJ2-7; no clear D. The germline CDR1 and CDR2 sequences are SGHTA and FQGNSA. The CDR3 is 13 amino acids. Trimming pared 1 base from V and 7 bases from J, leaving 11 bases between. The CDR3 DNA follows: TGTGCCAGCAGCTTAGACTTTTCGCGTGAGCAGTACTTC. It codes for CASSLDFSREQYF.

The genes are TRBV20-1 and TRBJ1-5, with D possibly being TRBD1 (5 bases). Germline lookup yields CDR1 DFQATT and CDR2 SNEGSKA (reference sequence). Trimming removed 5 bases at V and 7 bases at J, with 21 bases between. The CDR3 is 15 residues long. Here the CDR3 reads CSAPPVGSGNQPQHF. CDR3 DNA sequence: TGCAGTGCTCCCCCAGTCGGGTCAGGGAACCAGCCCCAGCATTTT.

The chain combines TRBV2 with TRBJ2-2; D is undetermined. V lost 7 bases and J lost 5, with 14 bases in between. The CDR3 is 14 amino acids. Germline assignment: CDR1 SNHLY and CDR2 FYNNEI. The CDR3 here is CASISTSRTGELFF. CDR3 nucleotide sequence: TGTGCCAGCATTAGCACCTCAAGGACCGGGGAGCTGTTTTTT.

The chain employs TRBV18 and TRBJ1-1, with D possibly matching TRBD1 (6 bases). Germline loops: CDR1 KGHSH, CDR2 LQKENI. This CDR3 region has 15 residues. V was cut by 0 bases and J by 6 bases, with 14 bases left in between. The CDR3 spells CASSPPRGGSAEAFF. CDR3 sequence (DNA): TGTGCCAGCTCACCACCGAGGGGGGGTTCGGCTGAAGCTTTCTTT.

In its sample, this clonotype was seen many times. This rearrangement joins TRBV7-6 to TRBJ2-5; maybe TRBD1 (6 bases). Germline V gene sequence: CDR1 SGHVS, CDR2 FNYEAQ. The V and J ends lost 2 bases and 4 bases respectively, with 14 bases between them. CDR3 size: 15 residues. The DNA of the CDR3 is TGTGCCAGCAGCTTAATGGACAGCCCGCCAGAGACCCAGTACTTC. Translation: CASSLMDSPPETQYF.

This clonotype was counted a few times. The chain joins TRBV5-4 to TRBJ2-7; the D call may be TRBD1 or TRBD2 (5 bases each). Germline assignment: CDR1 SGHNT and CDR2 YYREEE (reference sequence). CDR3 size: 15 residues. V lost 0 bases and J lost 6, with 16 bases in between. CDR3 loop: CASSLGSGTLGEQYF. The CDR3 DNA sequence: TGTGCCAGCAGCTTGGGGTCGGGGACCCTAGGCGAGCAGTACTTC.

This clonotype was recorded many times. The CDR3: CAIRDSWNSPLHF. The CDR3 DNA reads TGTGCCATCAGGGACAGCTGGAATTCACCCCTCCACTTT. The chain joins TRBV10-3 to TRBJ1-6, with a weak D call TRBD1 (6 bases). Germline V gene lookup returns CDR1 ENHRY and CDR2 SYGVKD. CDR3 length equals 13 residues. Trimming cost V 6 bases and J 7 bases, with 10 bases left between them.

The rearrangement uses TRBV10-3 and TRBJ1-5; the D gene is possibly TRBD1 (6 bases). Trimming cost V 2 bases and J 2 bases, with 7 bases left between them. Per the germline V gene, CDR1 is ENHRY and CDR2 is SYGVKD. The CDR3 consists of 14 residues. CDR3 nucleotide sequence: TGTGCCATCAGTGAGAGGGGGGGCAATCAGCCCCAGCATTTT. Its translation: CAISERGGNQPQHF.

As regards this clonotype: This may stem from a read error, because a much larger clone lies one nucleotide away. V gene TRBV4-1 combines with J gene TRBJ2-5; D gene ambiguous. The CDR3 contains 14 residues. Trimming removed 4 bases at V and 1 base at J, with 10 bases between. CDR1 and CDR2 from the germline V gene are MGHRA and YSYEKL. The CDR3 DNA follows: TGCGCCAGCAGCCTTGTACCGACCCAAGAGACCCAGTACTTC. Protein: CASSLVPTQETQYF.

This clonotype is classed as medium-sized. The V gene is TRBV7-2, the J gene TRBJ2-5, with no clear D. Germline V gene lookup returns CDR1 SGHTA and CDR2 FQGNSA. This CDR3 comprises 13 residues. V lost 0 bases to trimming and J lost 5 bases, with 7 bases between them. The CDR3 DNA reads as TGTGCCAGCAGCTTAGCAGCAGCCGAGACCCAGTACTTC. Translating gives CASSLAAAETQYF.

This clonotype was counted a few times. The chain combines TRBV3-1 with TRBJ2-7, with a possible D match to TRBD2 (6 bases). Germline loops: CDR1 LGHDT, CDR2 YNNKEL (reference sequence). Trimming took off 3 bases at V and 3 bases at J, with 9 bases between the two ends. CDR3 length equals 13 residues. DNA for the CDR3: TGTGCCAGCAGCCAGGGACTCTTCTACGAGCAGTACTTC. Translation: CASSQGLFYEQYF.

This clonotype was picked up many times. The CDR3 spells CASSVGANTEAFF. The DNA for the CDR3 is TGTGCCAGCAGTGTAGGAGCGAACACTGAAGCTTTCTTT. The genes are TRBV6-4 and TRBJ1-1, with D unclear. V was cut by 4 bases and J by 1 base, with 7 bases left in between. The CDR3 is 13 residues long. Per the germline V gene, CDR1 is MRHNA and CDR2 is SNTAGT.

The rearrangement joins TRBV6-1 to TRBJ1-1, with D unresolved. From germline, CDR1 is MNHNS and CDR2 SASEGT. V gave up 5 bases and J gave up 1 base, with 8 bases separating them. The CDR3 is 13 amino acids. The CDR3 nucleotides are TGTGCCAGCAGTTACATCAGGAACACTGAAGCTTTCTTT. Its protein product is CASSYIRNTEAFF.

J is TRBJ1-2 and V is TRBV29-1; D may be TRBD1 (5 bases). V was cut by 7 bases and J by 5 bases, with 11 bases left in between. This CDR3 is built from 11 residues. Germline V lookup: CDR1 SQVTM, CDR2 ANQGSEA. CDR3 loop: CSGQGAYGYTF. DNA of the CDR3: TGCAGCGGGCAAGGGGCATATGGCTACACCTTC.

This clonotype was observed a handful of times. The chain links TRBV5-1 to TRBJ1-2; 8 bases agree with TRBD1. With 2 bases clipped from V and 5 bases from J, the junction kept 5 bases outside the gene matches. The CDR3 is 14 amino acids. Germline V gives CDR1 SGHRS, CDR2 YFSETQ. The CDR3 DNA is TGCGCCAGCAGCTTACAACAGGGGGGATATGGCTACACCTTC. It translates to CASSLQQGGYGYTF.

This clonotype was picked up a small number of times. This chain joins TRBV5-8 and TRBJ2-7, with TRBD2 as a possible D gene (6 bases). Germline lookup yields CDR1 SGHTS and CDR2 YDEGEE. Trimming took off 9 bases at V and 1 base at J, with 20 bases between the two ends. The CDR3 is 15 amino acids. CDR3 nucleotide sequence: TGTGCCACCCGCGGCCGGGAAGGGAGGTCCTACGAGCAGTACTTC. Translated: CATRGREGRSYEQYF.

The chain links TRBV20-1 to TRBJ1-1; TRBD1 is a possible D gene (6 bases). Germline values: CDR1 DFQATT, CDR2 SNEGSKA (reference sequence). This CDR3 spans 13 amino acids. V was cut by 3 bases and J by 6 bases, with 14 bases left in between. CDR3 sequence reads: CSARWGGGAEAFF. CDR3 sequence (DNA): TGCAGTGCTAGGTGGGGGGGCGGGGCTGAAGCTTTCTTT.

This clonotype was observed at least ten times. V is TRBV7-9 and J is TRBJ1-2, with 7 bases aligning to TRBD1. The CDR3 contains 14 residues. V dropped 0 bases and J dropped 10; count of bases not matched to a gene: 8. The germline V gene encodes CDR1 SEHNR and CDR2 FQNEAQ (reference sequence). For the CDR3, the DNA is TGTGCCAGCAGCTTAGCCCGGACAGGCGCTCTCTACACCTTC. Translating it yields CASSLARTGALYTF.

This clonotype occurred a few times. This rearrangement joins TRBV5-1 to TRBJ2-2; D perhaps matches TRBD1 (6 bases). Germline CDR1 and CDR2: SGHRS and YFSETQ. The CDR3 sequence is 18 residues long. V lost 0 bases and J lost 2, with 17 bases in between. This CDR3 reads CASSLGGLGQPNTGELFF. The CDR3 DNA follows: TGCGCCAGCAGCTTGGGCGGGCTGGGACAACCCAACACCGGGGAGCTGTTTTTT. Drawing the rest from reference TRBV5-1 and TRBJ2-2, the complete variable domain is KAGVTQTPRYLIKTRGQQVTLSCSPISGHRSVSWYQQTPGQGLQFLFEYFSETQRNKGNFPGRFSGRQFSNSRSEMNVSTLELGDSALYLCASSLGGLGQPNTGELFFGEGSRLTVL.

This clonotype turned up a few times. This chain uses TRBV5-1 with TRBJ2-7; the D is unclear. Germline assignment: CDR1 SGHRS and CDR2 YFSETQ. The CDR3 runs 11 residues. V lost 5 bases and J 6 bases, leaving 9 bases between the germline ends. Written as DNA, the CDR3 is TGCGCCAGCAGTGAGGAGTCCGAGCAGTACTTC. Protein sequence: CASSEESEQYF. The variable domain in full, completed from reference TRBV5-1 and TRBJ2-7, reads KAGVTQTPRYLIKTRGQQVTLSCSPISGHRSVSWYQQTPGQGLQFLFEYFSETQRNKGNFPGRFSGRQFSNSRSEMNVSTLELGDSALYLCASSEESEQYFGPGTRLTVT.

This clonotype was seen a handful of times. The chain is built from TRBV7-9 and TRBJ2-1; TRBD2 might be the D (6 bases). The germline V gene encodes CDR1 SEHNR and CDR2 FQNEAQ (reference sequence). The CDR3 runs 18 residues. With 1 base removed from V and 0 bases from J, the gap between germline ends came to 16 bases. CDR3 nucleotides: TGTGCCAGCAGCTTAGTAGTTTCTCCCGGGAGCTCCTACAATGAGCAGTTCTTC. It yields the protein CASSLVVSPGSSYNEQFF.

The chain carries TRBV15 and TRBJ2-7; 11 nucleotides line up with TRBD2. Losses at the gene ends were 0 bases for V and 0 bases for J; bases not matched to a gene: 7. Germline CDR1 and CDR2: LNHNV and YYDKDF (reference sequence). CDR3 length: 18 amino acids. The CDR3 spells CATSRDLSGTSGSYEQYF. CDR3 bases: TGTGCCACCAGCAGAGATTTATCCGGGACTAGCGGCTCCTACGAGCAGTACTTC.

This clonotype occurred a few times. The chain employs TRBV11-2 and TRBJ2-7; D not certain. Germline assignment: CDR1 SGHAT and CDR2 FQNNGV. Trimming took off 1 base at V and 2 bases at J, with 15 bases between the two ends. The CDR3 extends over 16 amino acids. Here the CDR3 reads CASSLAPGRAAYEQYF. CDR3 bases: TGTGCCAGCAGCTTAGCGCCCGGTCGGGCTGCCTACGAGCAGTACTTC.

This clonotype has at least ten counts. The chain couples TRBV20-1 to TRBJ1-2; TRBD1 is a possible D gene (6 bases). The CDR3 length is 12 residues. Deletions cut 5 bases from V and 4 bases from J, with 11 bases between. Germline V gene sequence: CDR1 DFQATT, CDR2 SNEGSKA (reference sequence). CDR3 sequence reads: CSASDSRYGYTF. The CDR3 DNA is TGCAGTGCTTCGGACAGCCGCTATGGCTACACCTTC.